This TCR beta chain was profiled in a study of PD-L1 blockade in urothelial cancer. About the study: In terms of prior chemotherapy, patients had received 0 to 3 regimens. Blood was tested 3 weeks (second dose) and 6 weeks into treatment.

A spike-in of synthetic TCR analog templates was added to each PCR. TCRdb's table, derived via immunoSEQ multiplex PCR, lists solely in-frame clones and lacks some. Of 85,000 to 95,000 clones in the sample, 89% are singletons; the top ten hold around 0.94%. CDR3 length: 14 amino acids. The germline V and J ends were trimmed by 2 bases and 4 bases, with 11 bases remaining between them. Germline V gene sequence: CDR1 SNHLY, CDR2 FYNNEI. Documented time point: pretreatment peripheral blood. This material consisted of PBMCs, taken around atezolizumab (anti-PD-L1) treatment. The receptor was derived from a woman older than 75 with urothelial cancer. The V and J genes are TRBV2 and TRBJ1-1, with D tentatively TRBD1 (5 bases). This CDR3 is CASSEQGPSTEAFF. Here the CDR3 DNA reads TGTGCCAGCAGTGAACAGGGCCCGAGCACTGAAGCTTTCTTT. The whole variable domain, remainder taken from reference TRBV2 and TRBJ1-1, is EPEVTQTPSHQVTQMGQEVILRCVPISNHLYFYWYRQILGQKVEFLVSFYNNEISEKSEIFDDQFSVERPDGSNFTLKIRSTKLEDSAMYFCASSEQGPSTEAFFGQGTRLTVV.